This T cell receptor (beta chain) was observed in a study of cytomegalovirus exposure and HLA in healthy donors. General study findings and limits: Common viral pathogens seemed to be connected with several of the most significant clusters, according to a later analysis.

With 60 Vbeta and 13 Jbeta primers, the PCR was carried out. Repertoires were generated with immunoSEQ multiplex PCR, while TCRdb's copy carries only in-frame clones and drops some. The sample shows fewer than 70,000 clones, approximately 70% of them seen only once. Remarks on this clone: Its antigen is currently unknown.

The CDR3 loop spans 15 amino acids. V gave up 8 bases and J gave up 3 bases; unmatched junction bases: 5. Germline CDR1 reads WNHNN; CDR2 reads SYGVQD (reference sequence). The TCR sequence derives from a male donor in good health and CMV-seropositive. This chain connects TRBV10-1 to TRBJ2-1, with 12 nucleotides matching TRBD2. The sequenced sample consisted of PBMCs. The CDR3 loop reads CASPSGGVFYNEQFF. For the CDR3, the DNA is TGCGCCAGCCCTAGCGGGGGGGTTTTCTACAATGAGCAGTTCTTC.